Included here is one T cell receptor (beta chain) sequence, with context. This entry comes from a study of blood T cell repertoires in COVID-19. On the study more broadly: Both acute and convalescent COVID-19 samples were obtained from the United States, Italy and Spain. Sources were T cells, B-cell-depleted T cells, or PBMCs; the material itself was cDNA or gDNA.

TCRdb's table, derived via immunoSEQ multiplex PCR, lists solely in-frame clones and lacks some. Of approximately 250,000 clones detected, roughly 84% appear once; the ten largest clones hold 4.2%. V was pared by 4 bases and J by 5 bases, with 10 bases between. This CDR3 contains 12 residues. The germline V gene encodes CDR1 SGHDT and CDR2 YYEEEE. Input material: peripheral blood. This receptor was taken from a man in his sixties with acute or convalescent COVID-19. The genes are TRBV5-6 and TRBJ2-7; D remains ambiguous. The CDR3 loop is CASSPLGNEQYF. CDR3 bases: TGTGCCAGCAGCCCATTGGGCAACGAGCAGTACTTC.